This T cell receptor (beta chain) was sequenced during a study of T cell responses to AZD1222 COVID-19 vaccine (dated by TCRdb to the early 2020s). Looking at the study overall: AZD1222 recipients whose second dose came at about 4 weeks and those whose second dose came at about 12 weeks were combined into one group, since spike-specific TCR depth and breadth did not differ between the two schedules. A total of approximately 240 trial participants underwent TCR sequencing, of whom approximately 200 had received two doses of AZD1222 and roughly 26 had received two doses of the MenACWY control vaccine. Trial participants were enrolled into age subgroups of 18-55, 56-69 and 70-plus years, which contained 148, 28 and 57 TCR-sequenced participants, respectively. General study outcomes and caveats: Spike-specific TCR breadth and depth rose significantly after two AZD1222 doses compared with day 0 and with MenACWY recipients. Reportedly, close to half of the unique spike-specific TCRs recognized epitopes lying outside the regions that are mutated in the B.1.351 and B.1.1.7 variants. The whole spike protein was spanned by vaccine-associated CD4 TCRs, and dominant responses were seen in regions 160-218 and 743-854. Only six AZD1222 recipients were SARS-CoV-2 seropositive at baseline, limiting conclusions about previously exposed vaccinees. Because no day 14 peak-response samples were available, the repertoires could be characterized only after the peak T cell response. Most participants were white British and females outnumbered males, and the authors suggested that clonal diversity may have been underestimated. In the small 56-69-year group, the increase in depth fell short of significance, most likely because of low power.

The CDR3 regions of human TCRbeta chains were subjected to immunosequencing. The original pipeline was this. TCRs in the repertoires were compared against a reference library of SARS-CoV-2-specific TCRs that had been generated with the MIRA antigen-specificity platform. Breadth was defined as the fraction of unique TCRs that were SARS-CoV-2-associated. Depth was defined as the fraction of total T cells that were SARS-CoV-2-associated. Using the MIRA data, each spike-specific TCR was mapped to the spike region that the TCR reacts to and placed in a CD4 or CD8 class. Log10-transformed breadth and depth values were compared by one-way ANOVA with Sidak's multiple comparisons tests. As stored in TCRdb, this immuneACCESS dataset retains in-frame rearrangements with V and J assigned. A fraction of the clones does not appear; measured against another copy, unresolved V genes explain less than half of the discrepancy, and the remainder lacks a known reason. That table is the source of V, J and clone size, and D and trimming were worked out from the DNA. This sample has around 150,000 clones in its table, and 85% to 95% of those were observed once. Approximately 2.2% of the sample belongs to the ten largest clones.

Points on this clone: The antigen this receptor binds is unknown. No per-base quality is available; no much larger clone lies one base away.

The germline V gene encodes CDR1 SGHVS and CDR2 FQNEAQ. Relative to germline, V is 5 bases shorter and J is 1 base shorter, with 17 bases between their ends. From cysteine to phenylalanine, the CDR3 is 16 amino acids long. Only CDR3 DNA is held: 48 bases, read in frame from base 1. In the paper's terms, the time point label means: baseline before first vaccination. Samples from vaccinated people were obtained from the UK trials COV001 and COV002, which included a single-blind randomized controlled phase 2/3 trial of AZD1222 (ChAdOx1 nCoV-19) in healthy adults. For TCRbeta chain sequencing, PBMC samples from trial participants were taken at day 0 and at day 28 after the second dose.

This sequence uses TRBV7-8 and TRBJ1-1; D gene: possibly TRBD1, on 6 matching bases. This sequence originates from an adult in good health. Source: peripheral blood, taken on day 0 of AZD1222 vaccination. The DNA is as follows: TGTGCCAGCAGCCCAAAAGGACAGTTAAAGAACACTGAAGCTTTCTTT. This gives the protein CASSPKGQLKNTEAFF.